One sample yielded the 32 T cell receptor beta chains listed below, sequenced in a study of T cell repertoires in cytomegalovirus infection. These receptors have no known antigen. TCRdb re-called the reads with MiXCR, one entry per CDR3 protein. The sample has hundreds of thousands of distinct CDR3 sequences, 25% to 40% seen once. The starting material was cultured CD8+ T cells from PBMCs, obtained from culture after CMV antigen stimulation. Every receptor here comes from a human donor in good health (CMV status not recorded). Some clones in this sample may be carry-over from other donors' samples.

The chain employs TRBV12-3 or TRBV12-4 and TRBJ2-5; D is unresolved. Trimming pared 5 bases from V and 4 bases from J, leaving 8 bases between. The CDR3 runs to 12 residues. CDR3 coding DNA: TGTGCCAGCAGTAACCGTCCAGAGACCCAGTACTTC. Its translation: CASSNRPETQYF.

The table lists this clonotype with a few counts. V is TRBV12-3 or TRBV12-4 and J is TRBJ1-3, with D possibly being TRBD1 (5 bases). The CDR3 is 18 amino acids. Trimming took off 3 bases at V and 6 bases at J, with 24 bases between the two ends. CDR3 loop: CASSFRPDFLDSLNTIYF. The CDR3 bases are TGTGCCAGCAGTTTTCGGCCCGACTTTTTAGACAGTCTAAACACCATATATTTT.

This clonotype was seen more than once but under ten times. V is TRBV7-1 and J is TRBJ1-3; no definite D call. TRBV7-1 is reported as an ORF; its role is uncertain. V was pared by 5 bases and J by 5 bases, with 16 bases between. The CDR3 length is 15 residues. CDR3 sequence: CASSPSPGGRNTIYF. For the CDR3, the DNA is TGTGCCAGCAGCCCATCCCCAGGAGGGAGAAACACCATATATTTT.

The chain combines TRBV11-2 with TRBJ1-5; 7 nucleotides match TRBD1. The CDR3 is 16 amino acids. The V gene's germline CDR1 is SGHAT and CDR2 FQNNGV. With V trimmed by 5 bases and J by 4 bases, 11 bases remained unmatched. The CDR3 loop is CASSQEGGQINQPQHF. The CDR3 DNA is TGTGCCAGCAGCCAAGAGGGGGGACAGATAAATCAGCCCCAGCATTTT.

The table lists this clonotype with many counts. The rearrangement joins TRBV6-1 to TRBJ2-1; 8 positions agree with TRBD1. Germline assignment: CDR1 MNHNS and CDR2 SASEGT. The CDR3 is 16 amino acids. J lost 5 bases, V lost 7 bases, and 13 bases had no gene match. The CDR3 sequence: CASTHYSLDRDNEQFF. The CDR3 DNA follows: TGTGCCAGCACCCATTACTCTTTGGACAGGGACAATGAGCAGTTCTTC.

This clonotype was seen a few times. The chain's CDR3 is CASGPSEPQHF. DNA for the CDR3: TGTGCTAGTGGTCCAAGTGAACCCCAGCATTTT. The V gene is TRBV12-5, the J gene TRBJ1-5; unclear D gene. CDR1 and CDR2 from the germline V gene are LGHNT and FRNRAP. There are 11 residues in the CDR3. The V and J ends lost 5 bases and 10 bases respectively, with 9 bases between them.

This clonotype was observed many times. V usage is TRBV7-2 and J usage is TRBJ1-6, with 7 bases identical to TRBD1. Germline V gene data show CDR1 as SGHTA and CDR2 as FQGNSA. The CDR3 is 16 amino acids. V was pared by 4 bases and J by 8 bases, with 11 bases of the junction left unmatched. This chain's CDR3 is CASSSPHDRVDSPLHF. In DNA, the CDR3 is TGTGCCAGCAGCTCCCCCCACGACAGGGTTGATTCACCCCTCCACTTT. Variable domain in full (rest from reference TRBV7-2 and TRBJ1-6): GAGVSQSPSNKVTEKGKDVELRCDPISGHTALYWYRQSLGQGLEFLIYFQGNSAPDKSGLPSDRFSAERTGGSVSTLTIQRTQQEDSAVYLCASSSPHDRVDSPLHFGNGTRLTVT.

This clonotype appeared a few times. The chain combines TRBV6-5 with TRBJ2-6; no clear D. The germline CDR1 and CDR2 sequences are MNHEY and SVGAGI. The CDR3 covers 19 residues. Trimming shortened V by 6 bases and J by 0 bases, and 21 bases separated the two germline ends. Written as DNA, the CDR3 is TGTGCCAGCAGGGGTCCGAGGCCAGATTTAACCTCTGGGGCCAACGTCCTGACTTTC. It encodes CASRGPRPDLTSGANVLTF.

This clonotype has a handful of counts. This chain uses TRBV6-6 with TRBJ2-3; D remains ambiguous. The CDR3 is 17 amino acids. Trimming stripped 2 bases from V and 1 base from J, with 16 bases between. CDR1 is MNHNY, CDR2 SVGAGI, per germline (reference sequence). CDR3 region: CASSYGLAAPGTDTQYF. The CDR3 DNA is TGTGCCAGCAGTTACGGCTTGGCGGCACCCGGCACAGATACGCAGTATTTT.

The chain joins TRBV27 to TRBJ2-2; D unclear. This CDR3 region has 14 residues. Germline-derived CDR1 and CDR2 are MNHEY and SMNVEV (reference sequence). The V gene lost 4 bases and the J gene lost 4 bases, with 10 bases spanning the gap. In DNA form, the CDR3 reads TGTGCCAGCAGTTGGACCACGACCACCGGGGAGCTGTTTTTT. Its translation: CASSWTTTTGELFF.

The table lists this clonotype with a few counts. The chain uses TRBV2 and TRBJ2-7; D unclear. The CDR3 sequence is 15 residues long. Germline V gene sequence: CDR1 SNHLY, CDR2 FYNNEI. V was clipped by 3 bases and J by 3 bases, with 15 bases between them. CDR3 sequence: CASSEGVGRHYEQYF. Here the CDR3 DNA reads TGTGCCAGCAGTGAGGGCGTGGGCAGGCACTACGAGCAGTACTTC.

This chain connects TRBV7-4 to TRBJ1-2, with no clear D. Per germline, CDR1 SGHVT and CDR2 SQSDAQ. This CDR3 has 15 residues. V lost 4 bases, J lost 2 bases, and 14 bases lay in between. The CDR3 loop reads CASSYRDVNNYGYTF. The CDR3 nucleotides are TGTGCCAGCAGCTACCGGGATGTAAACAACTATGGCTACACCTTC.

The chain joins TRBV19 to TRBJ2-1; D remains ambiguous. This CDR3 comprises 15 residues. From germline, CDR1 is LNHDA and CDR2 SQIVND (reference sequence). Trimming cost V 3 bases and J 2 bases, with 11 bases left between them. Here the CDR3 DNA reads TGTGCCAGTAGTATCCGAGTTCCCCCCTACAATGAGCAGTTCTTC. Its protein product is CASSIRVPPYNEQFF.

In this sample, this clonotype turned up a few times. CDR3 protein: CASTGTFYGYTF. CDR3 DNA: TGTGCCAGCACTGGGACATTCTATGGCTACACCTTC. The chain carries TRBV6-6 and TRBJ1-2; D possibly corresponds to TRBD1 (6 bases). Per germline, CDR1 MNHNY and CDR2 SVGAGI (reference sequence). The CDR3 totals 12 residues. V lost 7 bases, J lost 4 bases, and 10 bases lay in between.

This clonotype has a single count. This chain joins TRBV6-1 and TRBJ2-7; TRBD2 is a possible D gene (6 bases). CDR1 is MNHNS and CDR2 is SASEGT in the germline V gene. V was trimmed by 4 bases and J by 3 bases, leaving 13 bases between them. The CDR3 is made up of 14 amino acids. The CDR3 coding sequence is TGTGCCAGCAGTGCCGGGGGAGGACTCTACGAGCAGTACGTC. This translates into CASSAGGGLYEQYV.

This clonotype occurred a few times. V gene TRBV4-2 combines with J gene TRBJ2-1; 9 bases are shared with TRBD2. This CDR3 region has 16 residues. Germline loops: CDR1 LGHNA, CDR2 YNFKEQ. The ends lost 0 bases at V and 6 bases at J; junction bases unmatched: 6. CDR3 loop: CASSQDGGGGFNEQFF. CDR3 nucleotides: TGTGCCAGCAGCCAAGATGGCGGGGGGGGATTCAATGAGCAGTTCTTC.

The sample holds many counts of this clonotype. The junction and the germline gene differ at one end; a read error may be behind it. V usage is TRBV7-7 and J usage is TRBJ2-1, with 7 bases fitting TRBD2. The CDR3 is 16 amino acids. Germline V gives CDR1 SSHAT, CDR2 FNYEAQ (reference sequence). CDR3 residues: CASSSLSGDFYNEQFF. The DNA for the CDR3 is TGTGCTAGCAGCTCATTGAGCGGGGATTTCTACAATGAGCAGTTCTTC.

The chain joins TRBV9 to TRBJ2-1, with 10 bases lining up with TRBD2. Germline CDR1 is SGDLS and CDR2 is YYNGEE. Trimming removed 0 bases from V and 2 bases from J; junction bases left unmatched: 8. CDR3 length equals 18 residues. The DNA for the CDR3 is TGTGCCAGCAGCGTAGCTGAGGTAGCGGGGGGAACCTACAATGAGCAGTTCTTC. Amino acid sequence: CASSVAEVAGGTYNEQFF.

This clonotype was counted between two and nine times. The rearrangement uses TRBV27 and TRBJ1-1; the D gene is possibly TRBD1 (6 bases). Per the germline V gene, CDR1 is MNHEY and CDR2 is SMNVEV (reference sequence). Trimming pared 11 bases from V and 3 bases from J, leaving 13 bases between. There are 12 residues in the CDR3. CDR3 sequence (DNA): TGTGCCTTCGAGGGGGAAGACACTGAAGCTTTCTTT. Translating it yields CAFEGEDTEAFF.

CDR3 sequence reads: CASSFYPGGGTDTQYF. Here the CDR3 DNA reads TGTGCCAGCAGCTTCTATCCGGGGGGCGGAACAGATACGCAGTATTTT. This chain joins TRBV7-2 and TRBJ2-3; D may be TRBD2 (7 bases). The V end was cut by 3 bases, the J end by 3 bases, with 16 bases between. In germline, CDR1 is SGHTA, CDR2 FQGNSA. CDR3 length equals 16 residues.

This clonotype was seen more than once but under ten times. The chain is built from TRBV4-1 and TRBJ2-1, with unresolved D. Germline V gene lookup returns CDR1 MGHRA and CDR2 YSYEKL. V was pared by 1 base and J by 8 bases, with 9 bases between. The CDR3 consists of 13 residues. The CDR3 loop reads CASSQGLSDEQFF. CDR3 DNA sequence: TGCGCCAGCAGCCAAGGGCTTAGTGATGAGCAGTTCTTC.

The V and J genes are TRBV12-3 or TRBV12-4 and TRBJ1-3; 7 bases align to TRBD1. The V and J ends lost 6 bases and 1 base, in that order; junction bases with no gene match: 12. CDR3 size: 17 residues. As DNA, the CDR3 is TGTGCCAGCAGCGGGGACAGCTACGTATCTTCTGGAAACACCATATATTTT. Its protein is CASSGDSYVSSGNTIYF.

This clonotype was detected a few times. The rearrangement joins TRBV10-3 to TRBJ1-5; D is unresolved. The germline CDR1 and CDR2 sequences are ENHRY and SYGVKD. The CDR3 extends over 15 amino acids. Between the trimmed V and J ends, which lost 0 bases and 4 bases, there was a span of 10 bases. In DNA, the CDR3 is TGTGCCATCAGTGAGTCGATGCAGACAAATCAGCCCCAGCATTTT. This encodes CAISESMQTNQPQHF.

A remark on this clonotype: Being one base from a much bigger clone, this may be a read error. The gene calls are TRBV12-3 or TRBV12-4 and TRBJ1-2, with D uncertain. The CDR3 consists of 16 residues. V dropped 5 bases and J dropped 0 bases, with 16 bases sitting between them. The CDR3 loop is CASSHTWSLTNYGYTF. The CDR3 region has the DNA TGTGCCAGCAGTCATACTTGGTCACTGACTAACTATGGCTACACCTTC.

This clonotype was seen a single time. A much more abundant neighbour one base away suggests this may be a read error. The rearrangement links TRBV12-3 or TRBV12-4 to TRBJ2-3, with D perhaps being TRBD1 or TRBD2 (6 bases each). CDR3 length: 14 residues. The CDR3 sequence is CACSLTGATDTQYF. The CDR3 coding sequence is TGTGCCTGCAGTTTGACGGGGGCCACAGATACGCAGTATTTT.

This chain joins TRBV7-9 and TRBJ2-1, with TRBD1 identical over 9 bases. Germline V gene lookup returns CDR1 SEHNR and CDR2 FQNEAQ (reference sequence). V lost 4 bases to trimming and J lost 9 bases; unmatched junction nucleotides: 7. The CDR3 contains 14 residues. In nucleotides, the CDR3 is TGTGCCAGCAGCTCCCCGGACAGGGGCGGTGAGCAGTTCTTC. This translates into CASSSPDRGGEQFF.

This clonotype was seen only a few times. DNA of the CDR3: TGTGCCAGCAGTGATCCGGCACAGGGAGTGTTTCAAGAGACCCAGTACTTC. Protein product: CASSDPAQGVFQETQYF. The chain combines TRBV25-1 with TRBJ2-5; maybe TRBD1 (6 bases). Germline CDR1 reads MGHDK; CDR2 reads SYGVNS. V lost 3 bases to trimming and J lost 2 bases, with 19 bases between them. The CDR3 consists of 17 residues.

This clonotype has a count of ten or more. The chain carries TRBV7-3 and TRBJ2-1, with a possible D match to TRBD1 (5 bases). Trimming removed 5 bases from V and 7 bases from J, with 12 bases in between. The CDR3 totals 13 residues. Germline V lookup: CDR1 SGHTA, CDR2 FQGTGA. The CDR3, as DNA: TGTGCCAGCAGCCCCCAGGGCCAAAATGAGCAGTTCTTC. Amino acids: CASSPQGQNEQFF.

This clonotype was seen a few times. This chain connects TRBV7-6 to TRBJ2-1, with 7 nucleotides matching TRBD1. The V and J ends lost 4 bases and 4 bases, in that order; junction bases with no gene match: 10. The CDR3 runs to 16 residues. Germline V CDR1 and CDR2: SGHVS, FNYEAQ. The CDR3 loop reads CASSSTRQGWYNEQFF. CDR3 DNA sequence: TGTGCCAGCAGCTCAACCCGACAGGGTTGGTACAATGAGCAGTTCTTC.

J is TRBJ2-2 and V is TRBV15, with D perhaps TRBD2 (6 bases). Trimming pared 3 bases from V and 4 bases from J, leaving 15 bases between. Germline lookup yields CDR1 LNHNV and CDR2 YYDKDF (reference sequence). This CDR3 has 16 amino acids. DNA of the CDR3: TGTGCCACCAGCAGTTCTTACGGGACTTTCACCGGGGAGCTGTTTTTT. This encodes CATSSSYGTFTGELFF.

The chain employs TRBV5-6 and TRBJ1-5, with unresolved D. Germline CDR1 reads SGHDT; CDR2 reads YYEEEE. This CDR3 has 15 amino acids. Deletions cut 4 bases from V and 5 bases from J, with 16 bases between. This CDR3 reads CASSLWARGDQPQHF. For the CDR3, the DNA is TGTGCCAGCAGCCTATGGGCCCGCGGGGATCAGCCCCAGCATTTT.

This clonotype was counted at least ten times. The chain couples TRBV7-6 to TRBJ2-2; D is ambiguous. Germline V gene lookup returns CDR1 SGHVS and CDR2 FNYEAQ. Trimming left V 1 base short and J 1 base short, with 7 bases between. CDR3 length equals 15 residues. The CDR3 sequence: CASSLEGLNTGELFF. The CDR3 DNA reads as TGTGCCAGCAGCTTAGAGGGCCTGAACACCGGGGAGCTGTTTTTT.